The source of this T cell receptor beta chain is a study of neurological immune-mediated disorders. About the study: Of the multiple sclerosis patients, some 35 in total, roughly 30 were relapsing-remitting and 3 were secondary progressive. Study observations and caveats: CDR3 amino acid sequences found in expanded clones were never shared across subjects, suggesting private repertoires in all groups.

The output of every sequencing run exceeded 190 million TCR-beta sequences, derived from 15-18 subjects. TCRdb fed the 5' RACE reads into MiXCR, producing one record per CDR3 protein. The sample records approximately 59,000 distinct CDR3 sequences, roughly 5% being singletons. V lost 0 bases to trimming and J lost 1 base, with 10 bases between them. This CDR3 has 15 amino acids. The germline V gene has CDR1 SGHRS and CDR2 YFSETQ. This clonotype was detected many times. Its target is unknown. The sequenced sample was PBMCs. The receptor was isolated from a human donor with multiple sclerosis. The donor label of this sample is uncertain. The genes are TRBV5-1 and TRBJ1-1; the D is unclear. CDR3 DNA sequence: TGCGCCAGCAGCTTGGGGTCATTGCCGAACACTGAAGCTTTCTTT. This encodes CASSLGSLPNTEAFF.